This T cell receptor beta chain stems from a study of molecular identifiers for immune sequencing clone quantification. At the level of the study: RNA, taken in replicates from approximately 20,000 or 98,000 naive CD8 cells, was split five ways, with four sequenced.

Comment on this clonotype: This may be a read error: a much more frequent sequence differs by one nucleotide.

The V gene end was trimmed by 3 bases and the J gene end by 5 bases; junction bases not matched to a gene: 7. Germline V gene sequence: CDR1 SQVTM, CDR2 ANQGSEA. The CDR3 extends over 14 amino acids. Each CDR3 protein is one row after TCRdb ran MiXCR on the PCR reads. The sample includes roughly 12,000 distinct CDR3 sequences, 15% to 20% of them seen just once. Construction of naive CD8 libraries employed roughly 20,000 to 1,000,000 sorted cells together with 10%, 30% or 50% RNA. Sequencing was carried out using naive CD8+ T cells from blood, with Jurkat cell RNA spiked in. The sample's subset: FACS-sorted CD8+CD4-CCR7+CD45RA+ naive T cells. This TCR derives from a human donor in good health. Some libraries in this study had Jurkat cell RNA spiked in. V is TRBV29-1 and J is TRBJ2-7; 10 nucleotides line up with TRBD1. The CDR3 spells CSVEGTGETHEQYF. CDR3 sequence (DNA): TGCAGCGTTGAGGGGACAGGGGAGACCCACGAGCAGTACTTC.